This section outlines one T cell receptor (beta chain) sequence together with its context. Its antigen is unknown. With 5 bases removed from V and 0 bases from J, the gap between germline ends came to 12 bases. Germline CDR1 is SGHTA and CDR2 is FQGNSA. CDR3 length equals 15 residues. The sample belongs to a study of cytomegalovirus exposure and HLA in healthy donors. Across the whole study: Early released data had roughly 81 million unique TCRs, all coming from HLA-typed donors.

General study results and limits: About 180 TCR beta chains were listed as cytomegalovirus-associated.

This PCR relied on a set of 60 Vbeta primers and 13 Jbeta primers. The protocol was immunoSEQ multiplex PCR, while the TCRdb copy is restricted to in-frame clones and leaves out a portion. This repertoire shows roughly 140,000 clones, over 60% found once; its top ten account for around 0.7%. This sequence was found in a male donor in good health and CMV-seronegative. The sample comprised PBMCs. The chain joins TRBV7-2 to TRBJ2-3, with D possibly TRBD2 on 5 matching bases. CDR3 residues: CASSRRWTSTDTQYF. As DNA, the CDR3 is TGTGCCAGCAGCCGACGCTGGACTAGCACAGATACGCAGTATTTT.